A selection of T cell receptor beta chains follows, all from one sample in a study of early T cells in non-severe SARS-CoV-2 infection. TCRdb reanalysed the 5' RACE reads using MiXCR and keeps one entry per CDR3 protein. The sample comprises tens of thousands of distinct CDR3 sequences, about 9.4% of which are singletons, and 4.5% to 6.5% rests with the top ten. Sequencing input: whole blood. The origin of the receptors is an adult who was a healthcare worker with PCR-confirmed SARS-CoV-2 infection or an uninfected control (not recorded which). The CDR3 runs from the conserved cysteine through the conserved F or W. D genes are given only for firm matches. For some rows the clone size is stated as once, few or many, or as a class when expanded; others skip it.

abundance,v_gene,j_gene,d_gene,CDR3aa,CDR3nt
many,TRBV7-2,TRBJ2-1,.,CASSLEGDNEQFF,TGTGCCAGCAGCTTAGAGGGCGACAATGAGCAGTTCTTC
few,TRBV6-4,TRBJ2-1,.,CASSPDSLSPYNEQFF,TGTGCCAGCAGCCCTGACTCGCTTAGTCCCTACAATGAGCAGTTCTTC
few,TRBV7-2,TRBJ1-2,.,CASSLETPYGYTF,TGTGCCAGCAGCTTAGAGACACCTTATGGCTACACCTTC
many,TRBV7-8,TRBJ2-1,TRBD2,CASSPTSGTYNEQFF,TGTGCCAGCAGCCCGACTAGCGGCACGTACAATGAGCAGTTCTTC
few,TRBV6-2/TRBV6-3,TRBJ2-3,.,CASSPGLPGADTQYF,TGTGCCAGCAGTCCCGGACTACCAGGGGCAGATACGCAGTATTTT
few,TRBV7-2,TRBJ1-4,.,CASSSERGAQEKLFF,TGTGCCAGCAGCTCAGAGAGGGGGGCGCAGGAAAAACTGTTTTTT
.,TRBV10-3,TRBJ2-7,TRBD1,CAISDRGRQGCEQYF,TGTGCCATCAGTGACAGGGGGCGACAGGGCTGCGAGCAGTACTTC
few,TRBV10-2,TRBJ1-2,.,CASSLSTRAPNYGYTF,TGCGCCAGCAGTCTTAGTACTCGGGCTCCGAACTATGGCTACACCTTC
many,TRBV20-1,TRBJ2-1,TRBD2,CSAFKAGGPDNEQFF,TGCAGTGCTTTCAAAGCGGGAGGGCCCGACAATGAGCAGTTCTTC
.,TRBV7-3,TRBJ1-1,TRBD1,CASSPGQGARDTEAFF,TGTGCCAGCAGCCCCGGACAGGGGGCGCGGGACACTGAAGCTTTCTTT
many,TRBV5-4,TRBJ1-2,.,CASSFRGANYGYTF,TGTGCCAGCAGCTTCAGGGGAGCTAACTATGGCTACACCTTC
few,TRBV5-8,TRBJ2-7,.,CASSLPQREPYEQYF,TGTGCCAGCAGCCTACCCCAAAGGGAACCCTACGAGCAGTACTTC
few,TRBV24-1,TRBJ2-1,TRBD1,CATSEKTGINEQFF,TGTGCCACCAGTGAAAAGACAGGGATCAATGAGCAGTTCTTC
many,TRBV18,TRBJ1-6,.,CASSPPGKGDSPLHF,TGTGCCAGCTCACCACCGGGGAAGGGTGATTCACCCCTCCACTTT
.,TRBV6-5,TRBJ2-3,TRBD2,CASSPTSGGGYTDTQYF,TGTGCCAGCAGCCCGACTAGCGGGGGAGGCTACACAGATACGCAGTATTTT
many,TRBV5-8,TRBJ1-2,TRBD1,CASSFRGRDYTF,TGTGCCAGCAGCTTCAGGGGGCGAGACTACACCTTC
.,TRBV10-3,TRBJ1-5,TRBD1,CAFKRDRDGNQPQHF,TGTGCCTTCAAACGGGACAGGGACGGCAATCAGCCCCAGCATTTT
few,TRBV5-4,TRBJ1-6,.,CASSLRGGSYNSPLHF,TGTGCCAGCAGCCTCCGCGGGGGGTCCTATAATTCACCCCTCCACTTT
once,TRBV15,TRBJ2-1,.,CATSRGEAPFYNEQFF,TGTGCCACCAGCAGAGGGGAGGCTCCTTTCTACAATGAGCAGTTCTTC
few,TRBV20-1,TRBJ2-3,TRBD2,CSARAGLAGGVTDTQYF,TGCAGTGCTAGAGCGGGACTAGCGGGAGGAGTCACAGATACGCAGTATTTT
many,TRBV5-1,TRBJ1-1,.,CASSLIGGAEAFF,TGCGCCAGCAGCTTGATCGGTGGGGCTGAAGCTTTCTTT
many,TRBV30,TRBJ2-1,TRBD2,CAWRKGLAALSSYNEQFF,TGTGCCTGGCGCAAGGGACTAGCGGCCCTTAGCTCCTACAATGAGCAGTTCTTC
many,TRBV5-1,TRBJ2-2,.,CASSLELALGGELFF,TGCGCCAGCAGCTTGGAGCTAGCCCTGGGTGGGGAGCTGTTTTTT
few,TRBV3-1,TRBJ2-6,.,CASSQAAPGANVLTF,TGTGCCAGCAGCCAAGCGGCTCCTGGGGCCAACGTCCTGACTTTC
many,TRBV4-3,TRBJ2-3,TRBD2,CASSQVPPGTSGFTQYF,TGCGCCAGCAGCCAAGTCCCGCCCGGGACTAGCGGCTTTACGCAGTATTTT
few,TRBV7-9,TRBJ2-3,.,CASSLERHRGTSTDTQYF,TGTGCCAGCAGCTTAGAACGTCATAGGGGTACTAGCACAGATACGCAGTATTTT
.,TRBV29-1,TRBJ2-7,.,CSVLGEGVEQYF,TGCAGCGTTCTAGGAGAGGGTGTCGAGCAGTACTTC
many,TRBV6-2/TRBV6-3,TRBJ1-6,TRBD1,CASSPSLTGTGNSPLHF,TGTGCCAGCAGTCCATCGCTTACCGGGACAGGGAATTCACCCCTCCACTTT
few,TRBV12-3/TRBV12-4,TRBJ2-7,.,CASSLGDLREQYF,TGTGCCAGCAGTTTGGGTGATCTACGAGAGCAGTACTTC
.,TRBV29-1,TRBJ2-3,TRBD2,CSVDGTSDGSTQYF,TGCAGCGTTGACGGGACTAGCGATGGGAGTACGCAGTATTTT
few,TRBV10-2,TRBJ1-1,.,CASSYRFGGMNTEAFF,TGCGCCAGCAGTTATCGATTCGGGGGGATGAACACTGAAGCTTTCTTT
many,TRBV4-2,TRBJ2-2,TRBD1,CASSPGRQGSGELFF,TGTGCCAGCAGCCCCGGCAGACAGGGGTCCGGGGAGCTGTTTTTT
few,TRBV7-2,TRBJ1-1,.,CASSLDAGEAFF,TGTGCCAGCAGCTTAGATGCTGGGGAAGCTTTCTTT
many,TRBV19,TRBJ1-5,.,CASTPPGGGNQPQHF,TGTGCCAGTACTCCCCCCGGTGGGGGCAATCAGCCCCAGCATTTT
.,TRBV20-1,TRBJ2-1,TRBD2,CSARDAGGPAVDEQFF,TGCAGTGCTAGAGATGCGGGGGGGCCTGCGGTCGATGAGCAGTTCTTC
.,TRBV29-1,TRBJ2-1,.,CSVGGVLNEQFF,TGCAGCGTTGGAGGAGTCCTCAATGAGCAGTTCTTC
few,TRBV5-8,TRBJ1-6,TRBD1,CASSPDRGDFNNSPLHF,TGTGCCAGCAGCCCGGACAGGGGAGATTTTAATAATTCACCCCTCCACTTT